These 15 T cell receptor beta chains originate from one sample sequenced in a study of T cell changes during pregnancy in multiple sclerosis. Some clones are missing from TCRdb's copy, which holds only in-frame ones; the method was immunoSEQ multiplex PCR. The data show around 62,000 clones, 90% to 95% seen once. Sequencing used CD8+ T cells from peripheral blood mononuclear cells, obtained in the second trimester of pregnancy. All receptors derive from a female donor with multiple sclerosis, enrolled in a pregnancy study.

V usage is TRBV4-3 and J usage is TRBJ1-1; a possible D gene is TRBD1 (5 bases). V lost 0 bases, J lost 4 bases, and 9 bases lay in between. The CDR3 is 14 amino acids. Per the germline V gene, CDR1 is LGHNA and CDR2 is YSLEER. This chain's CDR3 is CASSQDRGGTEAFF. The DNA for the CDR3 is TGCGCCAGCAGCCAAGATAGGGGCGGCACTGAAGCTTTCTTT.

The chain recombines TRBV2 with TRBJ2-1, with 8 positions matching TRBD2. This CDR3 spans 19 amino acids. From germline, CDR1 is SNHLY and CDR2 FYNNEI. With 0 bases clipped from V and 4 bases from J, the junction kept 14 bases outside the gene matches. The CDR3 region is CASSEAVLAGGPNYNEQFF. Here the CDR3 DNA reads TGTGCCAGCAGTGAAGCCGTGTTGGCGGGGGGTCCAAATTACAATGAGCAGTTCTTC. Based on the CDR3 plus reference TRBV2 and TRBJ2-1, the full variable domain is EPEVTQTPSHQVTQMGQEVILRCVPISNHLYFYWYRQILGQKVEFLVSFYNNEISEKSEIFDDQFSVERPDGSNFTLKIRSTKLEDSAMYFCASSEAVLAGGPNYNEQFFGPGTRLTVL.

The genes are TRBV5-8 and TRBJ2-5; possible D gene TRBD2, 6 bases. This CDR3 region has 15 residues. Germline V gives CDR1 SGHTS, CDR2 YDEGEE. Trimming shortened V by 0 bases and J by 5 bases, and 14 bases separated the two germline ends. Here the CDR3 reads CASSLEGTWQETQYF. The CDR3 DNA reads TGTGCCAGCAGCTTGGAAGGGACTTGGCAGGAGACCCAGTACTTC.

This clone was counted between two and nine times. V gene TRBV4-2 combines with J gene TRBJ1-3; D is perhaps TRBD1 (5 bases). The CDR3 has 14 residues. The germline V gene encodes CDR1 LGHNA and CDR2 YNFKEQ. V shed 5 bases and J shed 0 bases, with 8 bases lying between them. This CDR3 reads CASSSGISGNTIYF. The CDR3 nucleotides read TGTGCCAGCAGCTCAGGGATCTCTGGAAACACCATATATTTT.

The V and J genes are TRBV27 and TRBJ2-7, with 8 bases aligning to TRBD1. CDR1 is MNHEY and CDR2 is SMNVEV in the germline V gene (reference sequence). V gave up 2 bases and J gave up 5 bases; unmatched junction bases: 5. The CDR3 covers 14 residues. CDR3 loop: CASSLTGGFNEQYF. DNA for the CDR3: TGTGCCAGCAGTTTAACAGGGGGTTTCAACGAGCAGTACTTC.

CDR3 nucleotide sequence: TGTGCCAGCAGTCCGAGGACAGGGGATGTAGATACGCAGTATTTT. Its protein product is CASSPRTGDVDTQYF. The chain has TRBV28 and TRBJ2-3; TRBD1 aligns across 9 bases. Germline trimming cut 5 bases from V and 5 bases from J; bases unmatched to any gene: 8. Germline CDR1 MDHEN, CDR2 SYDVKM. The CDR3 runs to 15 residues.

The CDR3 region is CASSLIQGAEAFF. CDR3 nucleotide sequence: TGTGCCAGCAGCTTAATTCAGGGGGCTGAAGCTTTCTTT. J is TRBJ1-1 and V is TRBV7-3; 7 bases agree with TRBD1. In germline, CDR1 is SGHTA, CDR2 FQGTGA. Unmatched junction bases numbered 2, after V lost 1 base and J lost 6 bases. This CDR3 region has 13 residues.

The rearrangement joins TRBV27 to TRBJ2-1, with 14 positions matching TRBD2. CDR3 size: 17 residues. CDR1 and CDR2 (germline): MNHEY, SMNVEV (reference sequence). Trimming removed 5 bases from V and 7 bases from J; junction bases left unmatched: 10. The DNA of the CDR3 is TGTGCCAGCAGTCCGAGACTAGCGGGAGGGGTGGGGAATGAGCAGTTCTTC. Its protein product is CASSPRLAGGVGNEQFF.

The chain joins TRBV7-9 to TRBJ1-2, with D unresolved. This CDR3 is built from 15 residues. Between the trimmed V and J ends, which lost 0 bases and 3 bases, there was a span of 11 bases. Germline CDR1 is SEHNR and CDR2 is FQNEAQ (reference sequence). The CDR3 sequence is CASSLAGNRDYGYTF. In nucleotides, the CDR3 is TGTGCCAGCAGCTTAGCCGGCAACAGAGACTATGGCTACACCTTC.

The V gene is TRBV4-1, the J gene TRBJ2-1, with 9 bases identical to TRBD2. CDR3 length equals 16 residues. From germline, CDR1 is MGHRA and CDR2 YSYEKL. J was trimmed by 3 bases and V by 3 bases; bases with no gene match: 6. CDR3 sequence (DNA): TGCGCCAGCAGCCAGATAGCGGGAGACAACTACAATGAGCAGTTCTTC. This gives the protein CASSQIAGDNYNEQFF.

V is TRBV11-2 and J is TRBJ2-1; a possible D gene is TRBD1 (6 bases). CDR1 and CDR2 (germline): SGHAT, FQNNGV. CDR3 size: 15 residues. V lost 0 bases and J 5 bases, leaving 11 bases between the germline ends. CDR3 coding DNA: TGTGCCAGCAGCTTAGACTGGGGGCCGAACAATGAGCAGTTCTTC. The encoded protein is CASSLDWGPNNEQFF.

The V and J genes are TRBV13 and TRBJ2-3, with D maybe TRBD1 (6 bases). The CDR3 spans 16 residues. Germline CDR1 and CDR2: PRHDT and FYEKMQ (reference sequence). Trimming left V 7 bases short and J 1 base short, with 18 bases between. The CDR3 DNA is TGTGCCAGCACCGAGGTGGGGGCGTCCGGCACAGATACGCAGTATTTT. This gives the protein CASTEVGASGTDTQYF.

This chain uses TRBV20-1 with TRBJ2-7; 7 nucleotides align to TRBD1. J lost 5 bases, V lost 5 bases, and 3 bases had no gene match. CDR3 length: 11 residues. CDR1 DFQATT and CDR2 SNEGSKA come from the germline V gene (reference sequence). CDR3 sequence reads: CSAARGNEQYF. CDR3 DNA: TGCAGTGCTGCCAGGGGGAACGAGCAGTACTTC.

This clone was counted once. The genes are TRBV11-2 and TRBJ2-3; 9 positions agree with TRBD2. After removal of 5 bases from V and 0 bases from J, the junction contained 9 bases not matched to a gene. Germline V CDR1 and CDR2: SGHAT, FQNNGV. This CDR3 region has 17 residues. This chain's CDR3 is CASSPSESGRSTDTQYF. The CDR3 DNA sequence: TGTGCCAGCAGCCCAAGCGAAAGCGGGAGGAGCACAGATACGCAGTATTTT.

This sequence joins TRBV7-9 and TRBJ1-1; the D gene is possibly TRBD1 (6 bases). From germline, CDR1 is SEHNR and CDR2 FQNEAQ (reference sequence). V lost 5 bases and J 2 bases, leaving 18 bases between the germline ends. The length of the CDR3 is 16 residues. The CDR3 nucleotides are TGTGCCAGCAGCCCACTGACTCAACAGGGTAACACTGAAGCTTTCTTT. It yields the protein CASSPLTQQGNTEAFF.